This is a list of T cell receptor beta chains from one sample in a study of T-cell memory formation after mild COVID-19. TCRdb reanalysed the 5' RACE reads using MiXCR and keeps one entry per CDR3 protein. The table includes about 290,000 distinct CDR3 sequences, roughly 15% detected once. The material sequenced was PBMCs or a T cell subset sorted from them (not recorded which). The receptors here all came from a man younger than 35 who had mild COVID-19 (a few samples of this study predate the infection). Cell type and time point are not known. Each CDR3 is given with its conserved first and last residue. The D gene is left open where the match is weak. Not every row has a clone size; where given, it reads once, few, many or a size class.

CASSHSGRTDTQYF TGCGCCAGCAGCCACTCTGGACGCACAGATACGCAGTATTTT . TRBV4-1 . TRBJ2-3
CATSDFYIDTQYF TGTGCCACCAGTGATTTCTATATAGATACGCAGTATTTT few TRBV24-1 . TRBJ2-3
CATSDPHYTGELFF TGTGCCACCAGTGATCCTCACTACACCGGGGAGCTGTTTTTT . TRBV24-1 . TRBJ2-2
CASSSPAEEAFF TGTGCCAGCAGTTCCCCGGCAGAGGAAGCTTTCTTT . TRBV7-8 . TRBJ1-1
CASSSDRGARKRAEAFF TGCGCCAGCAGCTCGGACAGGGGGGCGCGAAAAAGGGCTGAAGCTTTCTTT many TRBV5-1 TRBD1 TRBJ1-1
CASSTGVGPSAETQYF TGTGCCAGCAGCACTGGGGTCGGCCCCAGCGCAGAGACCCAGTACTTC few TRBV5-6 . TRBJ2-5
CASSLVSHTGELFF TGTGCCAGCAGCTTGGTTTCACACACCGGGGAGCTGTTTTTT few TRBV5-6 . TRBJ2-2
CATLDPSAGEQYF TGTGCCACCCTGGATCCCTCTGCTGGGGAGCAGTACTTC . TRBV28 . TRBJ2-7
CASSPLGQGYEQYF TGTGCCAGCAGTCCACTGGGACAGGGCTACGAGCAGTACTTC many TRBV6-5 TRBD1 TRBJ2-7
CASGRVSANTEAFF TGCGCCAGCGGGAGAGTGAGTGCGAACACTGAAGCTTTCTTT many TRBV5-1 . TRBJ1-1
CSARVGQRGKNIQYF TGCAGTGCTAGAGTGGGGCAGAGGGGCAAAAACATTCAGTACTTC few TRBV20-1 . TRBJ2-4
CASSLSGGRTRDTQYF TGTGCCAGCAGCTTGAGCGGGGGGCGTACCCGAGATACGCAGTATTTT few TRBV7-2 TRBD2 TRBJ2-3
CASSPSSSATEAFF TGTGCCAGCAGTCCTTCGAGTTCGGCCACTGAAGCTTTCTTT . TRBV12-3/TRBV12-4 . TRBJ1-1
CASTDGYGYTF TGCGCCAGCACGGACGGCTATGGCTACACCTTC few TRBV5-1 . TRBJ1-2
CASSVDHGRNYGYTF TGTGCCAGCAGCGTAGATCATGGTCGAAACTATGGCTACACCTTC . TRBV9 . TRBJ1-2
CASSRDAGELFF TGTGCCAGCAGCCGGGACGCCGGGGAGCTGTTTTTT many TRBV6-2/TRBV6-3 . TRBJ2-2
CASSDVSSRAHTQYF TGTGCCAGCAGTGATGTTTCGTCGCGGGCCCATACGCAGTATTTT few TRBV2 . TRBJ2-3
CASSLGGLRDTQYF TGTGCCAGCAGCTTAGGCGGGCTGCGGGATACGCAGTATTTT many TRBV7-2 . TRBJ2-3
CASSYPGGKGHEQYF TGTGCCAGCAGTTACCCAGGGGGAAAGGGCCACGAGCAGTACTTC . TRBV6-5 TRBD1 TRBJ2-7
CASSAGTDEYF TGTGCCAGCAGCGCGGGGACAGACGAGTACTTC . TRBV7-9 . TRBJ2-7
CASSLGQGAYSSPLHF TGTGCCAGCAGTTTGGGGCAGGGGGCTTATAGTTCACCCCTCCACTTT . TRBV12-3/TRBV12-4 TRBD1 TRBJ1-6
CASSRKKDRVRRQGAEKLFF TGTGCCAGCAGCCGTAAAAAGGACAGGGTCAGGAGACAGGGAGCTGAAAAACTGTTTTTT . TRBV7-8 TRBD1 TRBJ1-4
CSAKTGGGYTQYF TGCAGTGCCAAAACGGGGGGCGGCTATACGCAGTATTTT few TRBV20-1 . TRBJ2-3
CASSKLATTDTQYF TGCGCCAGCAGCAAACTAGCGACGACAGATACGCAGTATTTT many TRBV4-1 TRBD2 TRBJ2-3
CASSQESASGANVLTF TGCGCCAGCAGCCAAGAGTCCGCCTCTGGGGCCAACGTCCTGACTTTC many TRBV4-3 . TRBJ2-6
CASSQDASDSGWLFF TGCGCCAGCAGCCAAGATGCCAGTGACTCCGGATGGCTGTTTTTT . TRBV4-1 . TRBJ1-4
CSVEGDTIPNYGYTF TGCAGCGTTGAGGGAGATACCATTCCTAACTATGGCTACACCTTC few TRBV29-1 . TRBJ1-2
CSARPGQGAAEAFF TGCAGTGCTAGACCGGGACAGGGGGCGGCTGAAGCTTTCTTT few TRBV20-1 TRBD1 TRBJ1-1
CASSPQGGGYEQYF TGTGCCAGCAGCCCCCAGGGGGGAGGGTACGAGCAGTACTTC few TRBV7-2 . TRBJ2-7
CASSLQPSGATNTGELFF TGTGCCAGCAGCCTACAACCTAGCGGGGCCACGAACACCGGGGAGCTGTTTTTT few TRBV11-2 TRBD2 TRBJ2-2
CAWALSYEQYF TGTGCCTGGGCCCTCTCCTACGAGCAGTACTTC . TRBV30 . TRBJ2-7
CASSVVENTEAFF TGTGCCAGCAGTGTGGTAGAGAACACTGAAGCTTTCTTT many TRBV2 . TRBJ1-1
CASSVGGQGGNTIYF TGTGCCAGCAGCGTAGGTGGACAGGGGGGAAACACCATATATTTT few TRBV9 TRBD1 TRBJ1-3
CASSLVEVPYNEQFF TGTGCCAGCAGTTTAGTGGAAGTGCCCTACAATGAGCAGTTCTTC few TRBV12-3/TRBV12-4 . TRBJ2-1
CASRYPADAYTF TGTGCCAGCAGATATCCGGCAGATGCCTACACCTTC . TRBV5-4 . TRBJ1-2
CASSLDRLKYLDNTEAFF TGTGCCAGCAGCTTAGACAGATTAAAGTATCTTGACAACACTGAAGCTTTCTTT . TRBV11-2 . TRBJ1-1
CASSLVTGLAVAKNIQYF TGTGCCAGCAGCTTAGTGACGGGACTAGCGGTAGCCAAAAACATTCAGTACTTC . TRBV7-9 TRBD2 TRBJ2-4
CASSHRQGYNEQFF TGTGCCAGCAGCCACCGGCAGGGCTACAATGAGCAGTTCTTC . TRBV3-1 . TRBJ2-1
CASSLDEAYEQYF TGCGCCAGCAGCTTGGACGAAGCCTACGAGCAGTACTTC many TRBV5-1 . TRBJ2-7
CASSLGFRIFRDKNTEAFF TGTGCCAGCAGCTTAGGGTTCCGCATCTTCCGTGATAAGAACACTGAAGCTTTCTTT . TRBV11-2 . TRBJ1-1
CASSSPDRVVVNEQFF TGTGCCAGCAGCTCCCCTGACAGGGTGGTGGTGAATGAGCAGTTCTTC . TRBV11-2 TRBD1 TRBJ2-1